The 2 T cell receptor beta chains presented below share a single source sample, sequenced in a study of T-cell memory formation after mild COVID-19. TCRdb re-called the 5' RACE reads through MiXCR, storing one row per CDR3 protein. The table includes 190,000 or so distinct CDR3 sequences, 27% detected once. Material: PBMCs or a T cell subset sorted from them (not recorded which). The receptors shown here come from an adult woman who had mild COVID-19 (a few samples of this study predate the infection). Cell type and time point are not known.

The chain is built from TRBV12-3 or TRBV12-4 and TRBJ2-2, with TRBD1 matching 7 bases. The ends lost 6 bases at V and 0 bases at J; junction bases unmatched: 13. CDR3 length: 18 amino acids. CDR3 protein: CASSEPMTGPANTGELFF. The CDR3 DNA follows: TGTGCCAGCAGCGAGCCGATGACAGGGCCTGCGAACACCGGGGAGCTGTTTTTT.

The rearrangement uses TRBV24-1 and TRBJ2-2, with 7 bases matching TRBD1. The CDR3 has 19 amino acids. Germline V CDR1 and CDR2: KGHDR, SFDVKD. The trim removed 1 base at V and 0 bases at J, leaving 10 bases unmatched. DNA of the CDR3: TGTGCCACCAGTGATTTTGGCGACAGGGCCCTTACGAACACCGGGGAGCTGTTTTTT. It codes for CATSDFGDRALTNTGELFF.